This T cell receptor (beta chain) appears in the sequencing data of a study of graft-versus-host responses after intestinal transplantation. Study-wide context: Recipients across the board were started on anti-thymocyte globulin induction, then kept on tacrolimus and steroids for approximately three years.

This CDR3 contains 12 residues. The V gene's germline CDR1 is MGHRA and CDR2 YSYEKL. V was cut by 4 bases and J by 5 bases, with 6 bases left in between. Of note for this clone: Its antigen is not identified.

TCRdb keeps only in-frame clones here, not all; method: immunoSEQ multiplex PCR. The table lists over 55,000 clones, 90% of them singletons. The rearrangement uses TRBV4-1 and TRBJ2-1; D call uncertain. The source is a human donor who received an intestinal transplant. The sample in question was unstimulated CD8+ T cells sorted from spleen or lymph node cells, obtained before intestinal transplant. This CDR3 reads CASSLGDNEQFF. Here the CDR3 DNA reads TGCGCCAGCAGCCTCGGAGACAATGAGCAGTTCTTC.